A selection of T cell receptor beta chains follows, all from one sample in a study of blood T cell repertoires in COVID-19. Assay: immunoSEQ multiplex PCR; the TCRdb copy retains only in-frame clones and omits some. The data show roughly 110,000 clones, with 71% seen just once and 0.9% held by the top ten. The sequenced material came from peripheral blood. These receptors were collected from a human donor with acute or convalescent COVID-19. The donor label of this sample is uncertain. CDR3s include the opening cysteine and the closing phenylalanine or tryptophan. A D gene is named only where the DNA matches it firmly.

D: -; V: TRBV6-5; CDR3: CASDRGSYEQYF
D: -; V: TRBV18; CDR3: CASSPWQDTYNEQFF
D: -; V: TRBV4-1; CDR3: CASSQVLPGSTDTQYF
D: TRBD1; V: TRBV9; CDR3: CASSGGQITDTQYF
D: TRBD1; V: TRBV10-2; CDR3: CASSWTGGDTQYF
D: -; V: TRBV7-2; CDR3: CASSPARGRDEKLFF
D: -; V: TRBV2; CDR3: CASSEGSTAFF
D: -; V: TRBV6-5; CDR3: CASSPFSGSGNTIYF
D: -; V: TRBV6-5; CDR3: CASSTGSSKNTIYF
D: TRBD2; V: TRBV5-1; CDR3: CASSLVVSGSGGLNEQFF
D: -; V: TRBV28; CDR3: CASSFGQLYGYTF
D: TRBD1; V: TRBV5-5; CDR3: CASSLKGADTGELFF
D: -; V: TRBV2; CDR3: CASSERDYLTDTQYF
D: -; V: TRBV27; CDR3: CASSPTRALGSEQYF
D: -; V: TRBV5-1; CDR3: CASSLGATTTDTQYF
D: -; V: TRBV4-1; CDR3: CASSLTQGIGTEAFF
D: -; V: TRBV5-8; CDR3: CASSPLAVETQYF
D: -; V: TRBV7-3; CDR3: CASSLGPGSFSNYGYTF
D: -; V: TRBV7-2; CDR3: CASSLARSSSTDTQYF
D: TRBD1; V: TRBV6-6; CDR3: CASRGQLYQPQHF
D: -; V: TRBV12-3/TRBV12-4; CDR3: CASSLTDTQYF
D: TRBD1; V: TRBV11-2; CDR3: CASSGNRGVSGGYTF
D: TRBD1; V: TRBV6-2/TRBV6-3; CDR3: CASSYSETGRLNSPLHF
D: -; V: TRBV7-9; CDR3: CASSLGQLNEQFF
D: TRBD2; V: TRBV18; CDR3: CASSRGEASGVLNIQYF
D: -; V: TRBV6-1; CDR3: CASSEQQGSVSEAFF
D: -; V: TRBV24-1; CDR3: CATSAAAGQETQYF
D: -; V: TRBV14; CDR3: CASSQRTVNYGYTF
D: -; V: TRBV21-1; CDR3: CASSKTSDYEQYF
D: TRBD2; V: TRBV19; CDR3: CASSMRAGGANVLTF
D: -; V: TRBV3-1/TRBV3-2; CDR3: CASSQERSGANTGELFF
D: TRBD2; V: TRBV4-1; CDR3: CASSQREGREEFF
D: TRBD1; V: TRBV6-2/TRBV6-3; CDR3: CASSPGQRYEQYF
D: TRBD1; V: TRBV3-1/TRBV3-2; CDR3: CASSQQGANTEAFF
D: -; V: TRBV18; CDR3: CASRFRGDTEAFF
D: TRBD2; V: TRBV30; CDR3: CAWSRGVGNEQFF
D: -; V: TRBV6-5; CDR3: CASKAGLDSPLHF
D: TRBD1; V: TRBV2; CDR3: CASSGTGLNYGYTF
D: -; V: TRBV11-2; CDR3: CASRARGAVYGYTF
D: TRBD1; V: TRBV18; CDR3: CASSPETGYTEAFF
D: -; V: TRBV5-1; CDR3: CASSLGSTEAFF
D: TRBD1; V: TRBV6-4; CDR3: CASSDSSRPGGQETQYF
D: TRBD1; V: TRBV6-4; CDR3: CASSDSQGADTQYF
D: -; V: TRBV30; CDR3: CAWSQNLAETQYF
D: -; V: TRBV11-3; CDR3: CASSLVGGWGSNEQFF
D: TRBD2; V: TRBV12-3/TRBV12-4; CDR3: CASRLAGVEQFF
D: TRBD1; V: TRBV4-2; CDR3: CASSPRDRGNRNTEAFF
D: TRBD1; V: TRBV5-1; CDR3: CASTLGDRLETQYF
D: -; V: TRBV4-1; CDR3: CASSQMPGHITDTQYF
D: -; V: TRBV15; CDR3: CATSRDLVQETQYF
D: -; V: TRBV28; CDR3: CASSLNLGGRHTIYF
D: TRBD1; V: TRBV6-5; CDR3: CASRGTENSNSPLHF
D: TRBD1; V: TRBV5-1; CDR3: CASSLDRGSSYEQYF
D: TRBD2; V: TRBV9; CDR3: CASSVTSGGTDTQYF
D: -; V: TRBV5-1; CDR3: CASSYRATNEKLFF
D: -; V: TRBV6-1; CDR3: CASSESVMSNQPQHF
D: TRBD2; V: TRBV2; CDR3: CASSGLAGAGGYTGELFF